This T cell receptor (beta chain) was documented in a study of beta chain features in type 1 diabetes listed by TCRdb under 2018. General notes on the study: Mean age, gender distribution, total cell number and subset yield did not differ between patients and healthy donors. Across all samples, some 110,000,000 sorted cells were examined, and cell number per subset correlated strongly with RNA yield. The study compared TCRB repertoires of sorted circulating CD4+ T cell subsets between recently diagnosed type 1 diabetes patients and matched healthy donors. Whereas all 30 or so donors provided naive and central memory subsets, regulatory and stem cell-like memory subsets were isolated from just 8 patients and about 8 healthy donors. General conclusions and limits of the study: At VDJ recombination sites, type 1 diabetes patients had fewer insertions and more deleted nucleotides, which implies abnormalities in thymic rearrangement. Type 1 diabetes patients showed a moderate but significant shortening of TCRB CDR3 length in all four CD4+ subsets. Naive, central memory and regulatory TCRB repertoires appeared to be more alike among patients than among healthy donors. Because the HLA sub-analyses included only small numbers of individuals, any influence of HLA type on TCRB rearrangement was left unresolved. PCR may preferentially amplify shorter templates, but because patient and control samples were amplified and corrected together, any resulting skew would affect both groups equally. Because cDNA was sequenced instead of genomic DNA, highly expressing activated cells could be over-represented, though the groups showed no difference in activation or CD3 levels.

A note on this clone: Its specific antigen is unknown. Base qualities are not at hand, and no much larger clone is one base apart.

From each donor, a single peripheral blood sample of about 120 mL on average was drawn into heparinised tubes. A BD FACSAria II was used to sort naive, central memory, regulatory and stem cell-like memory CD4+ T cells with a panel that included CD45RO, CCR7, CD25, CD127, CD95 and CD27. All sorted populations exceeded 98% purity. Right away, PBMCs were isolated by Lymphoprep density gradient centrifugation and were stained directly, with no culture step. Samples were stained and sorted in pairs, with one healthy donor and one patient per experiment, so that batch effects were minimized. The High Capacity cDNA Reverse Transcription Kit was used to reverse transcribe all of the isolated RNA, meaning that expressed TCRB transcripts were what got sequenced. Naive, central memory and regulatory T cell samples underwent deep immunoSEQ sequencing, averaging about 3.3 million total reads per sample. Sorted cells were lysed in RLT buffer, and RNA was extracted using DNase-treated RNeasy Micro or Mini kits according to cell number. To prevent cross-contamination, each cell subset was processed individually, whereas patient and healthy donor samples were processed jointly. TCRB sequences were amplified from cDNA with the immunoSEQ multiplex PCR, producing 87-bp fragments spanning the CDR3 region. Amplicons were sequenced on the Illumina HiSeq platform. Concerning the study's data processing: Synthetic template baselines were used to correct PCR bias computationally, reads within Hamming distance 2 were collapsed together, and singletons that could not be merged were discarded. Reads were aligned against IMGT to assign V, D and J genes, CDR3 length and insertions or deletions at six rearrangement sites. Within each subset, clonotype counts were normalized to sorted cell number, and only after that were true diversity and Gini coefficients computed with the tcR R package. The overlap coefficient, calculated on TCRB nucleotide sequences, was used to measure repertoire sharing. Out-of-frame TCRB sequences from naive cells were analyzed as a proxy for the pre-selection repertoire. TCRdb limited this immuneACCESS table to in-frame rearrangements with V and J called. A share of clones is missing; checked studies link under half to unresolved V genes, and the rest is unexplained. That table supplies the V and J calls and clone size; D and trimming were determined from the DNA. The sample includes about 250,000 clones, with about 14% observed a single time. The ten most abundant clones make up around 0.026% of the sample.

Trimming accounts for 5 bases at V and 2 bases at J, while the number of junction bases matched to no gene is 9. The CDR3 holds 17 amino acids from the cysteine to the phenylalanine. The read is trimmed to its CDR3 DNA, 51 bases read in frame from base 1. Per the germline V gene (reference sequence), LNHDA is the CDR1 and SQIVND is the CDR2. The chain is encoded by TRBV19 joined to TRBJ2-6, with 7 bases aligning to TRBD1. This receptor was taken from a woman between 40 and 50 years old in good health. Material for sequencing was naive CD4+ T cells from blood. Read against the paper, the sample's cell subset or site label means: true naive CD4+ T cells. The CDR3 amino acid sequence is: CASSARQGPAGANVLTF. The DNA reads TGTGCCAGTAGTGCCAGACAGGGCCCCGCTGGGGCCAACGTCCTGACTTTC.